This record looks at one T cell receptor beta chain sequence and its context. Antigen specificity is unknown. In the PCR, 60 Vbeta and 13 Jbeta primers were used. The table came from immunoSEQ multiplex PCR; TCRdb's copy has only in-frame clones and leaves some out. The listing records around 140,000 clones. Germline V lookup: CDR1 PRHDT, CDR2 FYEKMQ (reference sequence). The CDR3 consists of 20 residues. V trimming: 5 bases; J trimming: 8 bases; junction bases outside the gene matches: 27. The data derive from a study of cytomegalovirus exposure and HLA in healthy donors. Findings and limits, study-wide: A later analysis revealed that TCR association rates differed between HLA loci, peaking at DRB1 and bottoming out at HLA-C.

The sample consisted of PBMCs. The chain joins TRBV13 to TRBJ2-1, with 7 nucleotides matching TRBD2. The clonotype comes from a woman under 30 in good health and CMV-seronegative. The CDR3 is CASSHLKKNVWTSPRDEQFF. The CDR3 nucleotides read TGTGCCAGCAGCCATCTTAAGAAAAATGTCTGGACTAGTCCTCGGGATGAGCAGTTCTTC. The variable domain in full, completed from reference TRBV13 and TRBJ2-1, reads AAGVIQSPRHLIKEKRETATLKCYPIPRHDTVYWYQQGPGQDPQFLISFYEKMQSDKGSIPDRFSAQQFSDYHSELNMSSLELGDSALYFCASSHLKKNVWTSPRDEQFFGPGTRLTVL.